The next 23 T cell receptor beta chains were all read from a single sample in a study of T cell repertoires in aging, cancer and after chemotherapy. TRB rearrangements spanning V, D and J were amplified using mixed TRB-A/B primers. TCRdb itself ran the multiplex PCR reads through MiXCR, one entry per CDR3 protein. Of 6,500 to 9,500 distinct CDR3 sequences in the sample, about 25% are singletons; the top ten hold around 3%. Peripheral blood genomic DNA, not sorted cells or RNA, was the template. What was sequenced was blood. All receptors derive from a human donor with a blood cancer.

This clonotype was counted a few times. This chain joins TRBV5-1 and TRBJ2-7, with 8 bases that match TRBD2. The junction had 9 bases not matched to a gene; V was cut back by 4 bases and J by 0 bases. In germline, CDR1 is SGHRS, CDR2 YFSETQ. CDR3 size: 16 residues. The CDR3 loop reads CASSQWAGGPSYEQYF. In DNA, the CDR3 is TGCGCCAGCAGCCAGTGGGCGGGAGGCCCCTCCTACGAGCAGTACTTC. The full variable domain, completed using reference TRBV5-1 and TRBJ2-7, is KAGVTQTPRYLIKTRGQQVTLSCSPISGHRSVSWYQQTPGQGLQFLFEYFSETQRNKGNFPGRFSGRQFSNSRSEMNVSTLELGDSALYLCASSQWAGGPSYEQYFGPGTRLTVT.

This clonotype was recorded a few times. CDR3 nucleotide sequence: TGTGCCAGCAGCGCACTAGGCGCTGATGAGCAGTTCTTC. Translated, it gives CASSALGADEQFF. V usage is TRBV11-2 and J usage is TRBJ2-1; tentative D call: TRBD2 (5 bases). The germline CDR1 and CDR2 sequences are SGHAT and FQNNGV. V lost 5 bases and J lost 8, with 13 bases in between. There are 13 residues in the CDR3.

In this sample, this clonotype turned up once. Being one base from a much bigger clone, this may be a read error. CDR3 sequence: CASRTGSRGYTF. CDR3 coding DNA: TGTGCCAGCAGAACAGGGTCTCGAGGCTACACCTTC. This sequence joins TRBV6-5 and TRBJ1-2; tentatively, D is TRBD1 (6 bases). The germline V gene encodes CDR1 MNHEY and CDR2 SVGAGI. This CDR3 contains 12 residues. V was shortened by 6 bases and J by 8 bases, with 13 bases between the two germline ends.

This clonotype has more than one count but fewer than ten. The CDR3 sequence: CASSSLAGTTDNEQFF. As DNA, the CDR3 is TGTGCCAGCAGTTCCTTAGCGGGGACCACCGACAATGAGCAGTTCTTC. The chain is built from TRBV28 and TRBJ2-1; 8 bases are shared with TRBD2. Germline V gene data show CDR1 as MDHEN and CDR2 as SYDVKM. J was trimmed by 5 bases and V by 4 bases; bases with no gene match: 10. The CDR3 has 16 amino acids.

This clonotype is termed medium-sized (0.01 to 0.1%). The DNA for the CDR3 is TGTGCCAGTAGTAGGCTCAGCGGGGGAGAGACCCAGTACTTC. As protein: CASSRLSGGETQYF. The V gene is TRBV19, the J gene TRBJ2-5; TRBD2 agrees at 8 bases. With V trimmed by 4 bases and J by 4 bases, 5 bases remained unmatched. This CDR3 region has 14 residues. CDR1 LNHDA and CDR2 SQIVND come from the germline V gene (reference sequence).

The rearrangement links TRBV6-1 to TRBJ1-5; D call uncertain. Trimming shortened V by 6 bases and J by 1 base, and 7 bases separated the two germline ends. Germline assignment: CDR1 MNHNS and CDR2 SASEGT. The CDR3 is 13 residues long. The CDR3 DNA sequence: TGTGCCAGCAGCTTGCCGAGCAATCAGCCCCAGCATTTT. Translated, it gives CASSLPSNQPQHF.

This chain joins TRBV9 and TRBJ2-7; 8 positions match TRBD1. The germline CDR1 and CDR2 sequences are SGDLS and YYNGEE. V was pared by 4 bases and J by 3 bases, with 6 bases of the junction left unmatched. This CDR3 is 14 amino acids long. The CDR3 reads CASSPGDRYYEQYF. In DNA form, the CDR3 reads TGTGCCAGCAGCCCGGGGGACAGGTACTACGAGCAGTACTTC.

This clonotype is medium-sized (0.01 to 0.1%) by share. The chain carries TRBV19 and TRBJ2-5, with 11 bases that match TRBD2. The germline V gene encodes CDR1 LNHDA and CDR2 SQIVND (reference sequence). The V segment lost 3 bases and the J segment 2 bases; nucleotides outside the gene matches: 5. CDR3 length equals 16 residues. This CDR3 reads CASSINPSGGQETQYF. CDR3 DNA: TGTGCCAGTAGTATTAATCCTAGCGGGGGGCAAGAGACCCAGTACTTC.

This clonotype has more than one count but fewer than ten. V usage is TRBV7-9 and J usage is TRBJ2-7; no definite D call. The germline V gene has CDR1 SEHNR and CDR2 FQNEAQ (reference sequence). Trimming pared 5 bases from V and 0 bases from J, leaving 14 bases between. The CDR3 contains 15 residues. In DNA form, the CDR3 reads TGTGCCAGCAGCAACCTCAGTGGCTTCTCCTACGAGCAGTACTTC. Protein sequence: CASSNLSGFSYEQYF.

This clonotype counts as medium-sized. This sequence joins TRBV5-5 and TRBJ2-3, with TRBD2 matching 14 bases. Germline-derived CDR1 and CDR2 are SGHKS and YYEKEE (reference sequence). The CDR3 runs 20 residues. The junction had 12 bases not matched to a gene; V was cut back by 3 bases and J by 0 bases. CDR3 DNA: TGTGCCAGCAGCTGGGGGACTAGCGGGAGTAAGGTTACTAGCACAGATACGCAGTATTTT. Amino acids: CASSWGTSGSKVTSTDTQYF.

This chain joins TRBV28 and TRBJ2-7; D may be TRBD1 (5 bases). From germline, CDR1 is MDHEN and CDR2 SYDVKM. Trimming stripped 5 bases from V and 4 bases from J, with 9 bases between. The length of the CDR3 is 12 residues. The CDR3 DNA reads TGTGCCAGCAGTCAGACAGTTTACGAGCAGTACTTC. It yields the protein CASSQTVYEQYF.

This clonotype has a handful of counts. This chain connects TRBV28 to TRBJ1-2, with a tentative D call TRBD1 (6 bases). In germline, CDR1 is MDHEN, CDR2 SYDVKM. This CDR3 has 16 amino acids. V lost 3 bases to trimming and J lost 4 bases, with 18 bases between them. In nucleotides, the CDR3 is TGTGCCAGCAGTTTGGACAGTTGGGATCGGATCTATGGCTACACCTTC. It yields the protein CASSLDSWDRIYGYTF.

About this clonotype itself: A clone one base away is much larger, so this may be a read error. The chain uses TRBV27 and TRBJ2-7; D is unclear. Germline-derived CDR1 and CDR2 are MNHEY and SMNVEV (reference sequence). V shed 4 bases and J shed 13 bases, with 23 bases lying between them. This CDR3 is built from 14 residues. Here the CDR3 DNA reads TGTGCCAGCAGTTACCACCACCCGTGGCCCGTGTCTTACTTC. Translating it yields CASSYHHPWPVSYF.

This clonotype was counted only a few times. V gene TRBV28 combines with J gene TRBJ2-5; D unclear. V lost 5 bases, J lost 5 bases, and 18 bases lay in between. This CDR3 has 15 amino acids. Germline CDR1 reads MDHEN; CDR2 reads SYDVKM. The DNA for the CDR3 is TGTGCCAGCAGTAGAAATAGTCGGGCTCATGAGACCCAGTACTTC. Encoded protein: CASSRNSRAHETQYF.

This chain connects TRBV5-4 to TRBJ1-2; 7 bases match TRBD1. The length of the CDR3 is 15 residues. Germline V gene data show CDR1 as SGHNT and CDR2 as YYREEE (reference sequence). V gave up 0 bases and J gave up 2 bases; unmatched junction bases: 4. Here the CDR3 reads CASSLGRGRNYGYTF. The CDR3 nucleotides read TGTGCCAGCAGCTTGGGGAGGGGGCGCAACTATGGCTACACCTTC. Full variable domain (rest looked up from reference TRBV5-4 and TRBJ1-2): ETGVTQSPTHLIKTRGQQVTLRCSSQSGHNTVSWYQQALGQGPQFIFQYYREEENGRGNFPPRFSGLQFPNYSSELNVNALELDDSALYLCASSLGRGRNYGYTFGSGTRLTVV.

For this clonotype: The junction departs from the called germline gene at one end, perhaps through a read error. The chain recombines TRBV10-3 with TRBJ1-2; D unresolved. The V gene's germline CDR1 is ENHRY and CDR2 SYGVKD. The CDR3 contains 15 residues. The CDR3 protein is CASSESSWVGYGYTF. The CDR3 nucleotides are TGCGCCAGCAGTGAGTCGTCTTGGGTGGGCTATGGCTACACCTTC.

This clonotype came up a few times. V and J are TRBV7-9 and TRBJ2-7; TRBD1 agrees at 8 bases. With V trimmed by 5 bases and J by 4 bases, 7 bases remained unmatched. Per the germline V gene, CDR1 is SEHNR and CDR2 is FQNEAQ (reference sequence). The CDR3 length is 14 residues. The CDR3 nucleotides read TGTGCCAGCAGCCGAGGACAGGGAAGATACGAGCAGTACTTC. Its translation: CASSRGQGRYEQYF.

This CDR3 reads CASSPAGTGQGLGTYEQYF. For the CDR3, the DNA is TGTGCCAGCAGTCCCGCCGGGACAGGGCAAGGGTTGGGGACCTACGAGCAGTACTTC. The rearrangement uses TRBV28 and TRBJ2-7, with TRBD1 matching over 9 bases. The V gene end was trimmed by 5 bases and the J gene end by 2 bases; junction bases not matched to a gene: 19. The CDR3 sequence is 19 residues long. Germline CDR1 and CDR2: MDHEN and SYDVKM. The complete variable domain, with remaining parts taken from reference TRBV28 and TRBJ2-7, reads DVKVTQSSRYLVKRTGEKVFLECVQDMDHENMFWYRQDPGLGLRLIYFSYDVKMKEKGDIPEGYSVSREKKERFSLILESASTNQTSMYLCASSPAGTGQGLGTYEQYFGPGTRLTVT.

Sample share makes this clonotype medium-sized (0.01 to 0.1%). The chain links TRBV13 to TRBJ1-2; 8 bases are a match to TRBD1. V lost 3 bases and J lost 5; bases outside the gene matches: 8. The germline CDR1 and CDR2 sequences are PRHDT and FYEKMQ (reference sequence). The CDR3 length is 15 residues. In DNA form, the CDR3 reads TGTGCCAGCAGCTTGTGGGGTGACAGGGGTTATGGCTACACCTTC. Protein: CASSLWGDRGYGYTF.

This clonotype is medium-sized. This sequence joins TRBV27 and TRBJ2-3; 7 nucleotides line up with TRBD1. The CDR3 extends over 14 amino acids. Germline V gene data show CDR1 as MNHEY and CDR2 as SMNVEV (reference sequence). V dropped 6 bases and J dropped 1; count of bases not matched to a gene: 4. CDR3 loop: CASSRQGGTDTQYF. In DNA, the CDR3 is TGTGCCAGCAGCCGGCAGGGGGGCACAGATACGCAGTATTTT.

In its sample, this clonotype was seen once. The junction departs from the called germline gene at one end, perhaps through a read error. V usage is TRBV7-2 and J usage is TRBJ2-3; D is unresolved. Germline-derived CDR1 and CDR2 are SGHTA and FQGNSA. This CDR3 is 13 amino acids long. The CDR3 protein is CASSPSRTYTQYF. The CDR3 nucleotides are TGTGCCAGCAGCCCCTCGCGCACATATACGCAGTATTTT.

The chain has TRBV12-3 or TRBV12-4 and TRBJ1-4, with D possibly TRBD1 on 6 matching bases. The CDR3 runs to 16 residues. Deletions cut 2 bases from V and 3 bases from J, with 13 bases between. The CDR3 loop reads CASSLPRGRSNEKLFF. The CDR3 DNA follows: TGTGCCAGCAGTTTACCCAGGGGCCGCTCTAATGAAAAACTGTTTTTT.

V and J are TRBV7-9 and TRBJ2-7; 7 bases agree with TRBD2. J lost 5 bases, V lost 0 bases, and 4 bases had no gene match. This CDR3 has 14 amino acids. Germline values: CDR1 SEHNR, CDR2 FQNEAQ (reference sequence). The CDR3, as DNA: TGTGCCAGCAGCTTAGCGGCGGGAGAGGACGAGCAGTACTTC. It translates to CASSLAAGEDEQYF.